The present entry profiles one T cell receptor (beta chain) with its context. The data were taken from a study of CD8 T cells in Susac syndrome. It was with random hexamers that about 0.45 to 1 ug RNA was reverse transcribed. A multiplex approach, immunoSEQ multiplex PCR, amplified TCR beta CDR3 across 54 Vbeta and 13 Jbeta. One entry per CDR3 protein results from TCRdb running MiXCR on the immunoSEQ multiplex PCR reads. The sample holds about 430,000 distinct CDR3 sequences, roughly 85% seen once. This CDR3 is built from 17 residues. With 3 bases clipped from V and 5 bases from J, the junction kept 12 bases outside the gene matches.

The sample was CD8+ T cells from PBMCs. The TCR comes from a human donor with multiple sclerosis. The chain recombines TRBV12-3 or TRBV12-4 with TRBJ2-5; 10 bases agree with TRBD2. The CDR3: CASSLSLAGEGGETQYF. The DNA for the CDR3 is TGTGCCAGCAGTTTGTCGCTAGCGGGAGAGGGTGGGGAGACCCAGTACTTC.